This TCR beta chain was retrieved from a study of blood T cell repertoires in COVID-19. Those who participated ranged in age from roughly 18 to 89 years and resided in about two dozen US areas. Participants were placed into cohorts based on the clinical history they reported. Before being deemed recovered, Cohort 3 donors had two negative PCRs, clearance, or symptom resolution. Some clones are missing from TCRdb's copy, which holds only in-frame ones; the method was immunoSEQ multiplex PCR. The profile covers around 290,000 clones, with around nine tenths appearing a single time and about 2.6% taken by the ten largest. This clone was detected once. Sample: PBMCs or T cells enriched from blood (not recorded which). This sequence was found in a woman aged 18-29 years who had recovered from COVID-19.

DNA of the CDR3: TGTGCCAGCAAAGATAGCAGGGTTAATTCACCCCTCCACTTT. It is translated as CASKDSRVNSPLHF. V is TRBV28 and J is TRBJ1-6; D is possibly TRBD1 (5 bases). The germline gives CDR1 MDHEN, CDR2 SYDVKM. With 7 bases removed from V and 6 bases from J, the gap between germline ends came to 13 bases. This CDR3 spans 14 amino acids.